This T cell receptor beta chain was observed in a study of blood T cells in healthy people across ages. Study-wide results and limits: Donor CMV status, an unknown factor, possibly confounded changes in expanded clonotypes. Any conclusive comparison of naive versus antigen-experienced cells was prevented by using unsorted PBMCs.

This clonotype has just one count. The antigen remains unidentified. This CDR3 has 14 residues. The V gene's germline CDR1 is MGHRA and CDR2 YSYEKL. V dropped 4 bases and J dropped 1 base, with 10 bases sitting between them. A second about 7 to 12 cycle PCR used barcoded and J-beta primers. TCRdb used MiXCR to reprocess the 5' RACE reads, holding one entry per CDR3 protein. The table has about 750,000 distinct CDR3 sequences, less than 70% seen once; the top ten hold approximately 40%. This chain links TRBV4-1 with TRBJ2-5; no firm D call. The source is a man older than 75 in good health. The specimen was blood. The CDR3 bases are TGCGCCAGCAGCCTGAGCCTGGGCCAAGAGACCCAGTACTTC. Translating gives CASSLSLGQETQYF.